Each of the 22 T cell receptor beta chains below was sequenced from the same sample in a study of blood T cells in healthy people across ages. With a J-beta primer mix and a sample-barcoded 5' primer, a second PCR ran about 7 to 12 cycles. TCRdb itself ran the 5' RACE reads through MiXCR, one entry per CDR3 protein. The sample lists 1.2 million to 1.5 million distinct CDR3 sequences, 42% occurring once. Sequenced input: blood. These receptors all come from a woman younger than 30 in good health.

This chain connects TRBV5-4 to TRBJ2-5; D call uncertain. TRBJ2-7 explains the end of the DNA better; the J call may be wrong. CDR3 length equals 14 residues. Germline V CDR1 and CDR2: SGHNT, YYREEE (reference sequence). In DNA, the CDR3 is TGTGCCAGCAGCGGGTTGGACGTTTTTGGCGAGCAGTACTTC. As protein: CASSGLDVFGEQYF.

This chain joins TRBV12-3 or TRBV12-4 and TRBJ1-2, with D maybe TRBD1 (6 bases). The CDR3 runs to 12 residues. The ends were cut back, 5 bases at V and 8 bases at J, with 12 bases in the middle. The CDR3 nucleotides are TGTGCCAGCAGTACGGGACAAGGCGGCTACACCTTC. This sequence encodes CASSTGQGGYTF.

This clonotype turned up a few times. V usage is TRBV6-5 and J usage is TRBJ1-2; TRBD1 matches at 12 bases. V lost 4 bases and J lost 4; bases outside the gene matches: 7. The length of the CDR3 is 16 residues. Per the germline V gene, CDR1 is MNHEY and CDR2 is SVGAGI. The CDR3 coding sequence is TGTGCCAGCAGTTGGGACAGGGGGCCGGTTATCTATGGCTACACCTTC. It translates to CASSWDRGPVIYGYTF.

The chain uses TRBV28 and TRBJ1-5; D not resolved. This CDR3 comprises 14 residues. With 5 bases removed from V and 6 bases from J, the gap between germline ends came to 14 bases. Germline V CDR1 and CDR2: MDHEN, SYDVKM. The CDR3 loop is CASSPGLEGQPQHF. The CDR3 DNA sequence: TGTGCCAGCAGTCCAGGACTTGAGGGTCAGCCCCAGCATTTT.

The V call is TRBV20-1, the J call TRBJ2-5; a weak D match, TRBD2 (6 bases). The CDR3 loop spans 13 amino acids. Trimming pared 3 bases from V and 1 base from J, leaving 9 bases between. Germline-derived CDR1 and CDR2 are DFQATT and SNEGSKA (reference sequence). CDR3 sequence (DNA): TGCAGTGCTAGCCCGGGACTCCAAGAGACCCAGTACTTC. Amino acid sequence: CSASPGLQETQYF.

Here the CDR3 reads CSARLGVTNEKLFF. CDR3 bases: TGCAGTGCTAGACTCGGGGTAACTAATGAAAAACTGTTTTTT. V and J are TRBV20-1 and TRBJ1-4; D is uncertain. Trimming took off 2 bases at V and 1 base at J, with 8 bases between the two ends. From germline, CDR1 is DFQATT and CDR2 SNEGSKA (reference sequence). The CDR3 extends over 14 amino acids.

The genes are TRBV6-2 or TRBV6-3 and TRBJ1-5, with D possibly TRBD1 on 6 matching bases. The V gene's germline CDR1 is MNHEY and CDR2 SVGEGT. There are 16 residues in the CDR3. V was pared by 6 bases and J by 7 bases, with 22 bases between. CDR3 in amino acids: CASSPPGRQGGQPQHF. The CDR3, as DNA: TGTGCCAGCAGCCCCCCTGGCAGACAAGGGGGGCAGCCCCAGCATTTT.

This chain links TRBV20-1 with TRBJ2-5; D is uncertain. With 0 bases removed from V and 11 bases from J, the gap between germline ends came to 19 bases. This CDR3 is built from 14 residues. Germline V CDR1 and CDR2: DFQATT, SNEGSKA (reference sequence). In nucleotides, the CDR3 is TGCAGTGCTAGAGACCCTCGGACCGCCGCCGGGCAGTACTTC. It specifies CSARDPRTAAGQYF.

As regards this clonotype: A read error may produce the germline difference seen at one junction end. This CDR3 is CASSTDGGLMEQDF. The CDR3 DNA follows: TGTGCCAGCAGCACTGACGGGGGCCTAATGGAGCAGGACTTC. This sequence joins TRBV11-2 and TRBJ2-5; D tentatively reads TRBD1 or TRBD2 (6 bases each). Germline CDR1 SGHAT, CDR2 FQNNGV. The CDR3 totals 14 residues.

The genes are TRBV27 and TRBJ1-1; 9 bases fit TRBD1. This CDR3 has 13 amino acids. Germline trimming cut 11 bases from V and 7 bases from J; bases unmatched to any gene: 11. The V gene's germline CDR1 is MNHEY and CDR2 SMNVEV (reference sequence). CDR3 sequence reads: CAPRPGQGGEAFF. The CDR3 coding sequence is TGTGCCCCTAGACCGGGACAGGGAGGTGAAGCTTTCTTT.

The rearrangement links TRBV11-2 to TRBJ1-1; 7 bases are shared with TRBD1. Trimming removed 6 bases from V and 5 bases from J; junction bases left unmatched: 15. The CDR3 totals 16 residues. The germline V gene has CDR1 SGHAT and CDR2 FQNNGV. The CDR3 DNA is TGTGCCAGCAGACACACCCAGGACAGGAGTGTGACTGAAGCTTTCTTT. Amino acids: CASRHTQDRSVTEAFF.

This sequence joins TRBV28 and TRBJ1-6; D is unclear. This CDR3 has 14 residues. V was trimmed by 6 bases and J by 8 bases, leaving 14 bases between them. Germline lookup yields CDR1 MDHEN and CDR2 SYDVKM. The chain's CDR3 is CASRVSRGDSPLHF. CDR3 bases: TGTGCCAGCAGAGTGTCGAGAGGTGATTCACCCCTCCACTTT.

The chain uses TRBV9 and TRBJ2-7; 7 nucleotides line up with TRBD2. CDR1 and CDR2 (germline): SGDLS, YYNGEE. The J segment lost 3 bases and the V segment lost 1 base, leaving 4 bases of the junction unmatched. This CDR3 region has 14 residues. CDR3 protein: CASSVSGTIYEQYF. In DNA form, the CDR3 reads TGTGCCAGCAGCGTAAGCGGGACCATCTACGAGCAGTACTTC.

The chain joins TRBV5-6 to TRBJ1-4, with D possibly being TRBD1 (6 bases). V was pared by 5 bases and J by 0 bases, with 17 bases between. The CDR3 is made up of 17 amino acids. From germline, CDR1 is SGHDT and CDR2 YYEEEE. The CDR3 region is CASSQRQVFATNEKLFF. CDR3 bases: TGTGCCAGCAGTCAAAGACAGGTCTTTGCAACTAATGAAAAACTGTTTTTT.

The rearrangement links TRBV11-3 to TRBJ2-1; D is unclear. The CDR3 is 13 residues long. Germline V gene data show CDR1 as SGHNT and CDR2 as YENEEA. The V and J ends lost 5 bases and 0 bases respectively, with 5 bases between them. CDR3 sequence (DNA): TGTGCCAGCAGCATTAACTCCTACAATGAGCAGTTCTTC. It translates to CASSINSYNEQFF.

Worth noting for this clonotype: A much more abundant neighbour one base away suggests this may be a read error. CDR3 coding DNA: TGCAGCATTGAGCCGACTAGCGGTTCTCAAGAGACCCAGTACTTC. Amino acid sequence: CSIEPTSGSQETQYF. The chain uses TRBV29-1 and TRBJ2-5, with TRBD2 identical over 9 bases. Germline V CDR1 and CDR2: SQVTM, ANQGSEA. The CDR3 totals 15 residues.

The chain employs TRBV7-2 and TRBJ1-1; no definite D call. Per the germline V gene, CDR1 is SGHTA and CDR2 is FQGNSA. V was shortened by 6 bases and J by 0 bases, with 8 bases between the two germline ends. The CDR3 contains 13 residues. This chain's CDR3 is CASRHGVNTEAFF. The CDR3 DNA is TGTGCCAGCAGACATGGGGTGAACACTGAAGCTTTCTTT.

The chain is built from TRBV10-1 and TRBJ2-7; 8 positions match TRBD1. Germline V gene data show CDR1 as WNHNN and CDR2 as SYGVQD (reference sequence). J was trimmed by 7 bases and V by 3 bases; bases with no gene match: 11. The CDR3 is 15 amino acids. The CDR3 protein is CASSDPGQAADEQYF. The CDR3 coding sequence is TGCGCCAGCAGTGACCCGGGACAGGCGGCGGATGAGCAGTACTTC.

The V gene is TRBV6-2 or TRBV6-3, the J gene TRBJ1-5; D not resolved. Trimming stripped 6 bases from V and 3 bases from J, with 18 bases between. The CDR3 extends over 16 amino acids. CDR1 MNHEY and CDR2 SVGEGT come from the germline V gene. The CDR3 bases are TGTGCCAGCAGCCCCAACGACCGGACTCACAATCAGCCCCAGCATTTT. Amino acid sequence: CASSPNDRTHNQPQHF.

The rearrangement links TRBV3-1 to TRBJ2-1; 9 positions match TRBD1. Germline CDR1 reads LGHDT; CDR2 reads YNNKEL (reference sequence). V was pared by 2 bases and J by 2 bases, with 4 bases of the junction left unmatched. This CDR3 is built from 16 residues. CDR3 nucleotides: TGTGCCAGCAGCCAACAGACAGGGGGGGCCTACAATGAGCAGTTCTTC. The encoded protein is CASSQQTGGAYNEQFF.

The table lists this clonotype with a few counts. The rearrangement links TRBV12-3 or TRBV12-4 to TRBJ2-5; D call uncertain. Trimming left V 2 bases short and J 1 base short, with 8 bases between. The CDR3 runs 14 residues. The CDR3 DNA is TGTGCCAGCAGTTTAAGCTCGATCCAAGAGACCCAGTACTTC. Translated: CASSLSSIQETQYF.

This clonotype was detected a few times. The CDR3 nucleotides are TGCGCCAGCAGCCGCGGATGGAAGGGGGAATCCTCCTACGAGCAGTACTTC. The encoded protein is CASSRGWKGESSYEQYF. The chain joins TRBV4-1 to TRBJ2-7; D perhaps matches TRBD1 (6 bases). The V and J ends lost 4 bases and 0 bases respectively, with 19 bases between them. The CDR3 runs to 17 residues. The germline V gene encodes CDR1 MGHRA and CDR2 YSYEKL.